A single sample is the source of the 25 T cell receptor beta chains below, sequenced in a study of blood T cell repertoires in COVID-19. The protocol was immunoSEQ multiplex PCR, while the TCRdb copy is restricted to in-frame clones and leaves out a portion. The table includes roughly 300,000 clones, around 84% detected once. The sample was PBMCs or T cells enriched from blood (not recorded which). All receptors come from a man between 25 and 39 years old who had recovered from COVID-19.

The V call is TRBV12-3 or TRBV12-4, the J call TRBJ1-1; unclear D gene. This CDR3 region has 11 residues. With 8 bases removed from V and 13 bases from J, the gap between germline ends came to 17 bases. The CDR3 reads CASGQADLGFF. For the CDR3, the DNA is TGTGCCAGCGGGCAGGCCGATTTAGGTTTCTTT.

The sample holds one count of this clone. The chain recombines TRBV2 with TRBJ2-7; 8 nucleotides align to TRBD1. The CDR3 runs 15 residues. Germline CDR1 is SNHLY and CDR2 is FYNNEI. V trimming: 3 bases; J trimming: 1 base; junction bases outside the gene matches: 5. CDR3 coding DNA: TGTGCCAGCAGTGACTCCCAGGGGGCGTCCTACGAGCAGTACTTC. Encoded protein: CASSDSQGASYEQYF.

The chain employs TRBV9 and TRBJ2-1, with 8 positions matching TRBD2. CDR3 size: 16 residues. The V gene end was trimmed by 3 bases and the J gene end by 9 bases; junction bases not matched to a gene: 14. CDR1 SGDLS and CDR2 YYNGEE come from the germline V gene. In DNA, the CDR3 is TGTGCCAGCAGCGCCACCGGGGGGGCCACGTATAGTGAGCAGTTCTTC. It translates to CASSATGGATYSEQFF.

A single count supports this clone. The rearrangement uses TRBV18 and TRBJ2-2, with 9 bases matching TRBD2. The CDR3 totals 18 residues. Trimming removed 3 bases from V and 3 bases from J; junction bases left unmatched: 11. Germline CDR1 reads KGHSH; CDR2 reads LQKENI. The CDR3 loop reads CASSPFAGGTSDTGELFF. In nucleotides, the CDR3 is TGTGCCAGCTCACCCTTCGCGGGGGGGACATCTGACACCGGGGAGCTGTTTTTT.

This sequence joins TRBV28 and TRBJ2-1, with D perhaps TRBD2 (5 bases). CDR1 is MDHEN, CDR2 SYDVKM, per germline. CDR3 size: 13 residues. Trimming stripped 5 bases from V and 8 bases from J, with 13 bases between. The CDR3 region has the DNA TGTGCCAGCAGTACCGGGGTTCCTGATGAGCAGTTCTTC. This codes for CASSTGVPDEQFF.

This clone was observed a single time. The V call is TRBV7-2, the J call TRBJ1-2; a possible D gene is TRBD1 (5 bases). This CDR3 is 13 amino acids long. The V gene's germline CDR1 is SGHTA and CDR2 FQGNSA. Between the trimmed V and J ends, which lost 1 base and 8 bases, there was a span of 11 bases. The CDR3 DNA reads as TGTGCCAGCAGCTTAGAAAAGGGGATCGGCTACACCTTC. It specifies CASSLEKGIGYTF.

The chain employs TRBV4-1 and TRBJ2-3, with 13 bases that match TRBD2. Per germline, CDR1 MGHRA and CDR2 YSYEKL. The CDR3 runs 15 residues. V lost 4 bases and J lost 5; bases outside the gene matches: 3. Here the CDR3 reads CASSLGLAGEDTQYF. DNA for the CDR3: TGCGCCAGCAGCCTCGGACTAGCGGGAGAAGATACGCAGTATTTT.

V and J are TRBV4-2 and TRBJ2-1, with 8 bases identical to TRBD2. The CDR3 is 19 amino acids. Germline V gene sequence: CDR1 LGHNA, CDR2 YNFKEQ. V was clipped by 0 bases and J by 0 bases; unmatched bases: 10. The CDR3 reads CASSQEAAGAHYSYNEQFF. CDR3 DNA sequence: TGTGCCAGCAGCCAAGAGGCAGCGGGGGCACACTACTCCTACAATGAGCAGTTCTTC.

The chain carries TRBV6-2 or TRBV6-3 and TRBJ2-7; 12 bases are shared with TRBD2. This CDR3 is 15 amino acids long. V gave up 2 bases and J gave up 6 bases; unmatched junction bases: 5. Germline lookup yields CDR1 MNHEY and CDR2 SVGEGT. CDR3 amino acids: CASSYPTSGSFEQYF. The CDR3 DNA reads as TGTGCCAGCAGTTACCCGACTAGCGGGAGTTTCGAGCAGTACTTC.

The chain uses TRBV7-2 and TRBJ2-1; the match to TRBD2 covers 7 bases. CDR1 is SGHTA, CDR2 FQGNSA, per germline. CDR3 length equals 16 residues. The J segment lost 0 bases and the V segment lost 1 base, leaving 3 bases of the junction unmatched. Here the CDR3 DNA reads TGTGCCAGCAGCTTAGTGGGGACTAACTCCTACAATGAGCAGTTCTTC. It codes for CASSLVGTNSYNEQFF.

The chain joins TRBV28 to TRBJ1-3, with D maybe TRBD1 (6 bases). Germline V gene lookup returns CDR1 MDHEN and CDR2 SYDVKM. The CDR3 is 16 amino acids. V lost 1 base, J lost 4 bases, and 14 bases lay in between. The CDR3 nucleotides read TGTGCCAGCAGTTTATTTCGTCCAGGGGCGGGAAACACCATATATTTT. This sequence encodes CASSLFRPGAGNTIYF.

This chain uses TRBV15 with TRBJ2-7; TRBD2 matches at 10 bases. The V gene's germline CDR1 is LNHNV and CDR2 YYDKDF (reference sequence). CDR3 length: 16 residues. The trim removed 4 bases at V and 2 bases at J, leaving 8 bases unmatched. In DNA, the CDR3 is TGTGCCACCAGCAACCCCGGGACTAGCGTAACCTACGAGCAGTACTTC. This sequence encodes CATSNPGTSVTYEQYF. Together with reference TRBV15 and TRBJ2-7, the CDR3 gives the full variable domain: DAMVIQNPRYQVTQFGKPVTLSCSQTLNHNVMYWYQQKSSQAPKLLFHYYDKDFNNEADTPDNFQSRRPNTSFCFLDIRSPGLGDTAMYLCATSNPGTSVTYEQYFGPGTRLTVT.

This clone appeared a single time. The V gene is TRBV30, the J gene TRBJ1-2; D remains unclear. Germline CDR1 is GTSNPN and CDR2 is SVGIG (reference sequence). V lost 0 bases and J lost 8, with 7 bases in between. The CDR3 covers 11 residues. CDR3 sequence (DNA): TGTGCCTGGAGTGTGGCGGAGGGCTACACCTTC. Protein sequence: CAWSVAEGYTF.

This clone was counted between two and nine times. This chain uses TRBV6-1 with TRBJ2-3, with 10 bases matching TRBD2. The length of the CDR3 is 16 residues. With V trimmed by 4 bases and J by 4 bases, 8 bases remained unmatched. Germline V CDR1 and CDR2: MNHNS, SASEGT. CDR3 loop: CASSGQAGGSADTQYF. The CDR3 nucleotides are TGTGCCAGCAGTGGCCAAGCGGGAGGGTCGGCAGATACGCAGTATTTT.

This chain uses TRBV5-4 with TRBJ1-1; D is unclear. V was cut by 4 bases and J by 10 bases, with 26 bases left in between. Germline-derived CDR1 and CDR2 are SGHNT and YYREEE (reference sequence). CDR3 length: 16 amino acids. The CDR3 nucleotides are TGTGCCAGCAGCATAGAGGGAAGTTTTTTGGCTGTTGGAGCTTTCTTT. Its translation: CASSIEGSFLAVGAFF.

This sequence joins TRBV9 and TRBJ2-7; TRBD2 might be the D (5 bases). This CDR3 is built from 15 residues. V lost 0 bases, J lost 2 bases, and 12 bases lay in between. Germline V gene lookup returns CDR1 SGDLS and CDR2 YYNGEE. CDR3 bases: TGTGCCAGCAGCGTAGGGCTAGCAGGTGCCTACGAGCAGTACTTC. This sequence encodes CASSVGLAGAYEQYF.

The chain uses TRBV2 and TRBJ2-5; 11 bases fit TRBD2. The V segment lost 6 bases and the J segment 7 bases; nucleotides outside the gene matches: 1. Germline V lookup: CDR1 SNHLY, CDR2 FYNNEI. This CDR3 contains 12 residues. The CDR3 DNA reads TGTGCCAGCAGCGGACTAGCGGGGACCCAGTACTTC. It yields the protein CASSGLAGTQYF.

CDR3 in amino acids: CASSPDRAGGHGYTF. In nucleotides, the CDR3 is TGTGCCAGCAGCCCGGACAGGGCTGGGGGTCATGGCTACACCTTC. The chain has TRBV4-2 and TRBJ1-2; 8 bases agree with TRBD1. Germline V gene lookup returns CDR1 LGHNA and CDR2 YNFKEQ. The V gene end was trimmed by 4 bases and the J gene end by 6 bases; junction bases not matched to a gene: 10. The CDR3 is 15 residues long.

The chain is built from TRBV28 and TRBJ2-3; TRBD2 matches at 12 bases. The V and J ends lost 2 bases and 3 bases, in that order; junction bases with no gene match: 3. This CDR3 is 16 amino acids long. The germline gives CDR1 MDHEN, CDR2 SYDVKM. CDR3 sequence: CASSLGLAGWTDTQYF. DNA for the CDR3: TGTGCCAGCAGTTTAGGACTAGCGGGGTGGACAGATACGCAGTATTTT.

The CDR3 loop reads CASSVDRSTDTQYF. DNA for the CDR3: TGTGCCAGCAGTGTGGACAGGAGCACAGATACGCAGTATTTT. V gene TRBV2 combines with J gene TRBJ2-3; 7 nucleotides line up with TRBD1. The CDR3 runs 14 residues. The V gene end was trimmed by 4 bases and the J gene end by 0 bases; junction bases not matched to a gene: 1. CDR1 is SNHLY and CDR2 is FYNNEI in the germline V gene. The full variable domain, completed using reference TRBV2 and TRBJ2-3, is EPEVTQTPSHQVTQMGQEVILRCVPISNHLYFYWYRQILGQKVEFLVSFYNNEISEKSEIFDDQFSVERPDGSNFTLKIRSTKLEDSAMYFCASSVDRSTDTQYFGPGTRLTVL.

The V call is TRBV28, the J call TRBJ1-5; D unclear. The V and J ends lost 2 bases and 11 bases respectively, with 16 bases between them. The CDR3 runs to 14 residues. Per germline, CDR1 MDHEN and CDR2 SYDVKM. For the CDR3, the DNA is TGTGCCAGCAGTTTAGAGGCCGTAATCTTGGCCCAGCATTTT. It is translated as CASSLEAVILAQHF.

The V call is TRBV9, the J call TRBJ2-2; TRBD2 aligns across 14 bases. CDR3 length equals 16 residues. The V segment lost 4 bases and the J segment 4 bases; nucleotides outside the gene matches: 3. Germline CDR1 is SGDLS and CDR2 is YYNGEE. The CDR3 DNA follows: TGTGCCAGCAGCCCGGGACTAGCGGGAGCCACCGGGGAGCTGTTTTTT. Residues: CASSPGLAGATGELFF.

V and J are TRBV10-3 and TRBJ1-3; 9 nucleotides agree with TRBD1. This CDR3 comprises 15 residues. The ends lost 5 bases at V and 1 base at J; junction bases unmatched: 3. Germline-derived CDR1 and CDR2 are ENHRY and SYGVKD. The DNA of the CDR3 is TGTGCCATCAGTCCGGGACAGGGATCTGGAAACACCATATATTTT. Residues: CAISPGQGSGNTIYF.

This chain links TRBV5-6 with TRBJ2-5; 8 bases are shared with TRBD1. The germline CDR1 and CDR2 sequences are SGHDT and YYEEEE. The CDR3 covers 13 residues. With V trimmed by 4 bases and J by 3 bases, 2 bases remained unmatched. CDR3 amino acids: CASSQTGEETQYF. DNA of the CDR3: TGTGCCAGCAGCCAGACAGGGGAAGAGACCCAGTACTTC.

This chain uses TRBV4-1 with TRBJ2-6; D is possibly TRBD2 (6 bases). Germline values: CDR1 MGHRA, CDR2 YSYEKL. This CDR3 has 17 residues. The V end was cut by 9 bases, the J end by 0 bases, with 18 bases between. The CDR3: CARFAGSLPSGANVLTF. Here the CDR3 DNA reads TGCGCCAGGTTTGCGGGATCCCTCCCCTCTGGGGCCAACGTCCTGACTTTC.